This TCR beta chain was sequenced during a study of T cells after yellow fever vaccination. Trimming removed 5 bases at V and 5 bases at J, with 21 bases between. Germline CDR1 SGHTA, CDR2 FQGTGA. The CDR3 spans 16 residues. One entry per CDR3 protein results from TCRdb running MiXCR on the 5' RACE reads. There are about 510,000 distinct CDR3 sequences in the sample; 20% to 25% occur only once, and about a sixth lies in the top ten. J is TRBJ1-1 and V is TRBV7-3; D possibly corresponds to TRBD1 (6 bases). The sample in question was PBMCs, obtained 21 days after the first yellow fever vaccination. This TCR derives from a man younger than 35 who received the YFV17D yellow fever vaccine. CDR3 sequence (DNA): TGTGCCAGCAGCCCTCACCAAACGGGGGCGGGTACTGAAGCTTTCTTT. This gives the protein CASSPHQTGAGTEAFF.